This paragraph covers one TCR beta chain sequence. Its antigen remains unidentified. Clones were sequenced by immunoSEQ multiplex PCR, and TCRdb holds only the in-frame ones, with some missing. Of around 110,000 clones listed, more than 75% are singletons. These data originate in a study of radiotherapy plus CTLA-4 blockade in lung cancer. Study as a whole: Roughly 17% of patients responded objectively, and 25% to 40% achieved disease control.

This CDR3 spans 17 amino acids. Unmatched junction bases numbered 15, after V lost 3 bases and J lost 6 bases. Germline V gene sequence: CDR1 MGHRA, CDR2 YSYEKL. General study findings and limits: TCR clones originating in tumors grew in number in blood after radiotherapy plus ipilimumab.

This chain uses TRBV4-1 with TRBJ2-7, with TRBD1 identical over 9 bases. Source: peripheral blood, taken from a patient treated with radiotherapy plus ipilimumab. This clonotype was obtained from a human donor with non-small cell lung cancer that progressed on radiotherapy plus ipilimumab. Some clones in this sample may be carry-over from other donors' samples. The CDR3 DNA is TGCGCCAGCAGCCAGACCGGGACAGGGTTTACAGGATCCGAGCAGTACTTC. Translated, it gives CASSQTGTGFTGSEQYF.